The 4 T cell receptor beta chains listed next were all sequenced from one sample in a study of cytomegalovirus exposure and HLA in healthy donors. Method: immunoSEQ multiplex PCR; TCRdb's copy keeps in-frame clones and lacks some. This table holds 240,000 or so clones, about 86% found once. Source material: PBMCs. These receptors were obtained from a woman under 40 in good health and CMV-seropositive.

This clone has only one observation. V is TRBV27 and J is TRBJ2-3; no clear D. The CDR3 is 15 residues long. CDR1 and CDR2 from the germline V gene are MNHEY and SMNVEV (reference sequence). The V end was cut by 3 bases, the J end by 0 bases, with 10 bases between. CDR3 amino acids: CASSFSTTSTDTQYF. The CDR3 nucleotides read TGTGCCAGCAGTTTTTCCACCACTAGCACAGATACGCAGTATTTT.

The rearrangement joins TRBV7-9 to TRBJ1-2, with TRBD1 matching over 7 bases. After removal of 5 bases from V and 0 bases from J, the junction contained 3 bases not matched to a gene. CDR3 length: 14 amino acids. Per germline, CDR1 SEHNR and CDR2 FQNEAQ (reference sequence). The CDR3 loop reads CASSGTDSNYGYTF. As DNA, the CDR3 is TGTGCCAGCAGCGGGACAGATTCTAACTATGGCTACACCTTC.

V usage is TRBV25-1 and J usage is TRBJ2-1, with 9 bases aligning to TRBD2. The CDR3 length is 16 residues. Germline assignment: CDR1 MGHDK and CDR2 SYGVNS. The ends lost 1 base at V and 7 bases at J; junction bases unmatched: 8. The CDR3 protein is CASSEWGGSGGNEQFF. The CDR3 DNA reads TGTGCCAGCAGTGAATGGGGGGGAAGCGGGGGGAATGAGCAGTTCTTC. Supplemented by reference TRBV25-1 and TRBJ2-1, the full variable domain reads EADIYQTPRYLVIGTGKKITLECSQTMGHDKMYWYQQDPGMELHLIHYSYGVNSTEKGDLSSESTVSRIRTEHFPLTLESARPSHTSQYLCASSEWGGSGGNEQFFGPGTRLTVL.

This clone was seen more than once but under ten times. The V gene is TRBV27, the J gene TRBJ2-7; TRBD2 matches 8 bases. The CDR3 loop spans 13 amino acids. CDR1 and CDR2 (germline): MNHEY, SMNVEV (reference sequence). The junction had 3 bases not matched to a gene; V was cut back by 3 bases and J by 5 bases. The DNA of the CDR3 is TGTGCCAGCAGTTTCCAAGCGGGAGACGAGCAGTACTTC. It yields the protein CASSFQAGDEQYF.